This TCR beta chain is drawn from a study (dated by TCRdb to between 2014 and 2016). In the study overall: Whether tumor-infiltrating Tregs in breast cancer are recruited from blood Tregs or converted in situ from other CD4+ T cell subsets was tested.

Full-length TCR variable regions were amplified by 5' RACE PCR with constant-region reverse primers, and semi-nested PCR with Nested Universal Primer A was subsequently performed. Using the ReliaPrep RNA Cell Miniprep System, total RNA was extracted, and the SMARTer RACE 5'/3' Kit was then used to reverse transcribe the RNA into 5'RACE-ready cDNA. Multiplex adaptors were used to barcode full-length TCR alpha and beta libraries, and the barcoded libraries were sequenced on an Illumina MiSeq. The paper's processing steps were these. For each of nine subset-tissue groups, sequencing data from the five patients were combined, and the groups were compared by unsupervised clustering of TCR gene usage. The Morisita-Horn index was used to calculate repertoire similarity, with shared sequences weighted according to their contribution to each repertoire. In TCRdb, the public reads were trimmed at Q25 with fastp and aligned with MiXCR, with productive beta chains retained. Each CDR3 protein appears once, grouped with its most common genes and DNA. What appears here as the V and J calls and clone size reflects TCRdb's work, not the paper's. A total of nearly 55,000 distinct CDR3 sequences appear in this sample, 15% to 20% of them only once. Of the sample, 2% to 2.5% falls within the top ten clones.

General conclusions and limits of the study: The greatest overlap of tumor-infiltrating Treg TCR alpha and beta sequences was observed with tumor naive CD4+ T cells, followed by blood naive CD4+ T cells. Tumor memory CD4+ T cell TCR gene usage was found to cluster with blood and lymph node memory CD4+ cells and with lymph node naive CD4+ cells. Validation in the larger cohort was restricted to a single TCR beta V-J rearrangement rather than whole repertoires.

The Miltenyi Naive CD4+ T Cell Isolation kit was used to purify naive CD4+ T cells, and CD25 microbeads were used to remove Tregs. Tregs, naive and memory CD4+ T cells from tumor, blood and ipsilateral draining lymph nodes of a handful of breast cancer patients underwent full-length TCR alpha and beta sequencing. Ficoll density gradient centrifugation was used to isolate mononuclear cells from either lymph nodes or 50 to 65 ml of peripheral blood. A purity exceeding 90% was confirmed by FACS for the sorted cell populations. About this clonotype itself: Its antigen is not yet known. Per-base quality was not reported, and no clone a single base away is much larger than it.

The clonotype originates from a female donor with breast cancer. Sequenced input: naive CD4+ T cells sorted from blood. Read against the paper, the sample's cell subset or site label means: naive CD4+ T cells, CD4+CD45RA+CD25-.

In nucleotides, the sequence is TGTGCCACCTCAAGGGCAGGGGTCGGAAACACCATATATTTT. The encoded protein is CATSRAGVGNTIYF. The chain is made from TRBV3-1 and TRBJ1-3; possibly the D gene is TRBD1, per 6 matching bases. The germline ends are 17 bases apart after V is trimmed by 10 bases and J by 4 bases. The CDR3 runs 14 amino acids, cysteine and phenylalanine included. Only the CDR3 portion is preserved as DNA: 42 bases, with reading frame beginning at the first base. According to the germline V gene (reference sequence), CDR1 reads LGHDT and CDR2 reads YNNKEL.